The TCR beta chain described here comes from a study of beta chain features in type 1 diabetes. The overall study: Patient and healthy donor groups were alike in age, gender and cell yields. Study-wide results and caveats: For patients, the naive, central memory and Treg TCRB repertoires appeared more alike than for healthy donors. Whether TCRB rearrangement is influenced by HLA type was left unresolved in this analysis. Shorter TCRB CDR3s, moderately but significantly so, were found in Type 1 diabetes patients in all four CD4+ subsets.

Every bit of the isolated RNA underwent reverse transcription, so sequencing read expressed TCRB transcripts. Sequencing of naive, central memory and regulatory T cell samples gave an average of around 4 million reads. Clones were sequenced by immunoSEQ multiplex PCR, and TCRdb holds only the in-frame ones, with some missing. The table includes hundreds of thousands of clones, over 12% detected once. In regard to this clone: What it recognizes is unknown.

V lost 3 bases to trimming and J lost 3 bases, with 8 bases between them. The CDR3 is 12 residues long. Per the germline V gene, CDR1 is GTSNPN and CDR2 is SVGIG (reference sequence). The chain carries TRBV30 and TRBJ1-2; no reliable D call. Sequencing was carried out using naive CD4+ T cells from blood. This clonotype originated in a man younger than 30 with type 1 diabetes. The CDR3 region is CAWRWAHYGYTF. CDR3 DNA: TGTGCCTGGAGATGGGCGCACTATGGCTACACCTTC.